A single T cell receptor (beta chain) is shown here with its context. A junction end diverges from the germline sequence, so it may reflect a read error. The sample originates from a study of tumor-infiltrating lymphocytes in primary liver carcinoma. The CDR3 length is 15 residues. Germline V CDR1 and CDR2: MGHRA, YSYEKL. From around 0.5 ug total RNA, TCR beta cDNA was generated with a primer in the constant region. Each TCR beta library was derived from three nested multiplex PCR rounds that employed slightly modified ARM-PCR. TRBV1-TRBV30 forward primers paired with a C-beta reverse primer were used in the first two PCR rounds, which ran roughly 9 cycles each. TCRdb analysed the multiplex PCR reads with MiXCR anew, one entry per CDR3 protein. The sample carries tens of thousands of distinct CDR3 sequences, more than 70% recorded once. From approximately 20-30 mg of unsorted bulk tissue, DNA and RNA were co-extracted together.

The chain recombines TRBV4-1 with TRBJ2-7; 7 bases fit TRBD1. Sequenced: liver tumor tissue from sampling region 2. This sample's subset: tumor region T2, inferior pole. The TCR sequence derives from a woman aged 25-40 years with primary liver carcinoma and hepatitis B virus infection. The CDR3 region is CARSLTGVNSYEQCF. DNA for the CDR3: TGCGCCCGCAGTCTAACAGGGGTTAACTCCTACGAGCAGTGCTTC.